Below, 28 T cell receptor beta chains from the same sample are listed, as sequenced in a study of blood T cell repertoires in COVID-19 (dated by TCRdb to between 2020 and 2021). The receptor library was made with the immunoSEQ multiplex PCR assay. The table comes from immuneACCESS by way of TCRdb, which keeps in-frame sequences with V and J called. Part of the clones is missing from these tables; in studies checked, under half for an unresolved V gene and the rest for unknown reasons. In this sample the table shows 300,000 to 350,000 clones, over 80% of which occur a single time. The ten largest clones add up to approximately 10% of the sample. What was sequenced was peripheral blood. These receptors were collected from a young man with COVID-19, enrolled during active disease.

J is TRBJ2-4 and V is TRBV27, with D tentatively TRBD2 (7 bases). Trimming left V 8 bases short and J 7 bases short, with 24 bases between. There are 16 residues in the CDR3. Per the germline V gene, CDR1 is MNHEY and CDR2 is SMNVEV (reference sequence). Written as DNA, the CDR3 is TGTGCCAGCGCCCTTTCCGGGGGGCACCCCTGGAACATTCAGTACTTC. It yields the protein CASALSGGHPWNIQYF.

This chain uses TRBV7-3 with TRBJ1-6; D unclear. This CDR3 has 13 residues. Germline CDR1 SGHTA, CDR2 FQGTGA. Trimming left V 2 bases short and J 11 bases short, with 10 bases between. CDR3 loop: CASSLEPAAPLHF. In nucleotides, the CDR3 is TGTGCCAGCAGCTTAGAACCCGCAGCACCCCTCCACTTT.

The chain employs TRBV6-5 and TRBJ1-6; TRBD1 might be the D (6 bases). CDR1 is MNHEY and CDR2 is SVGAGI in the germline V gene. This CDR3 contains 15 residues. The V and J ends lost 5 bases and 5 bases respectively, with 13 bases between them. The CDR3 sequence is CASSIRTANNSPLHF. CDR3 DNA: TGTGCCAGCAGTATCCGGACAGCTAATAATTCACCCCTCCACTTT.

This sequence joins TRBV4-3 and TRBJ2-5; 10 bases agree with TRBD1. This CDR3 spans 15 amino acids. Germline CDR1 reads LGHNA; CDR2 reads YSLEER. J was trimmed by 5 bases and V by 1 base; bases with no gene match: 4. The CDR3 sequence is CASSQGTGGAETQYF. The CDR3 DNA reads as TGCGCCAGCAGCCAAGGGACAGGGGGTGCGGAGACCCAGTACTTC.

The CDR3 protein is CASTLRGSNSGANVLTF. For the CDR3, the DNA is TGTGCCAGCACCCTCAGGGGGAGTAATTCTGGGGCCAACGTCCTGACTTTC. The genes are TRBV2 and TRBJ2-6; 7 bases agree with TRBD1. V dropped 7 bases and J dropped 1; count of bases not matched to a gene: 10. The CDR3 has 17 amino acids. Germline values: CDR1 SNHLY, CDR2 FYNNEI.

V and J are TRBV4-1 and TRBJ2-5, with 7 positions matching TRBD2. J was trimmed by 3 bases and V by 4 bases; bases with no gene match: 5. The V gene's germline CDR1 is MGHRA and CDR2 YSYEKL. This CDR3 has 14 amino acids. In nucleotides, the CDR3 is TGCGCCAGCAGCCTCCCTGGGGGGGAAGAGACCCAGTACTTC. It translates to CASSLPGGEETQYF.

The CDR3 DNA is TGCGCCAGCAGCCCCGGGACTTCCGCGGGCAACTATGGCTACACCTTC. The encoded protein is CASSPGTSAGNYGYTF. The chain uses TRBV4-3 and TRBJ1-2, with D perhaps matching TRBD1 (5 bases). CDR1 is LGHNA and CDR2 is YSLEER in the germline V gene. Trimming took off 4 bases at V and 2 bases at J, with 17 bases between the two ends. The CDR3 runs 16 residues.

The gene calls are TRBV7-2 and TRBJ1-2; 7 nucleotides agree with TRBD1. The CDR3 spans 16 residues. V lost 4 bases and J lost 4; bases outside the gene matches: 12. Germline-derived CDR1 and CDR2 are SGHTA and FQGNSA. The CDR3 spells CASSSTGDFASYGYTF. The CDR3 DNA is TGTGCCAGCAGCTCTACAGGGGACTTCGCCAGCTATGGCTACACCTTC.

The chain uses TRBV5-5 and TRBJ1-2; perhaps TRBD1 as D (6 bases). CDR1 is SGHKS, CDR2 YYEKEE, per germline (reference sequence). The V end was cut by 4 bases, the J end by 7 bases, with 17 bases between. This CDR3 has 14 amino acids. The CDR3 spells CASSLSFVGAGYTF. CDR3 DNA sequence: TGTGCCAGCAGCCTAAGTTTCGTGGGGGCTGGCTACACCTTC.

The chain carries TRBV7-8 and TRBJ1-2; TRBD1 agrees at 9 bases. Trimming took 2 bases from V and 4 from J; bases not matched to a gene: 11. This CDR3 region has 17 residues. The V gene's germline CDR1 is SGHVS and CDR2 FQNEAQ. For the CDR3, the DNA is TGTGCCAGCAGCTTAAAGTCTACAGGGGGCCTTGGCTATGGCTACACCTTC. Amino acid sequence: CASSLKSTGGLGYGYTF.

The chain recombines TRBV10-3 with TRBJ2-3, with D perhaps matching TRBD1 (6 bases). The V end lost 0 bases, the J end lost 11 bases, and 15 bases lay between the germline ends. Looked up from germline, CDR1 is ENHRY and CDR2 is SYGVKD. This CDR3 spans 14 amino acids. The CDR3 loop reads CAISESTATGRQYF. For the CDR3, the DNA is TGTGCCATCAGTGAGTCGACCGCGACAGGCAGGCAGTATTTT.

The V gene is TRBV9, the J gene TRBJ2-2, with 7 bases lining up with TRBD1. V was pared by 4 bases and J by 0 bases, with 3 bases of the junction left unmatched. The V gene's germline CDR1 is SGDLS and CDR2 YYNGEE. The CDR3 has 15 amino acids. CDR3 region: CASSYRGSNTGELFF. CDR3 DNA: TGTGCCAGCAGCTACAGGGGCTCGAACACCGGGGAGCTGTTTTTT.

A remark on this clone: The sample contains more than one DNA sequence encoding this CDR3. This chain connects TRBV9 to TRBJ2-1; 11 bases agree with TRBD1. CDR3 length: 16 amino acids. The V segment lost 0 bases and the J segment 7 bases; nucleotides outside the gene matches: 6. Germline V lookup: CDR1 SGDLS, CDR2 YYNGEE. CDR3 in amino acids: CASSVGGQGARNEQFF. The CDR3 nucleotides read TGTGCCAGCAGCGTAGGAGGACAGGGGGCTCGGAATGAGCAGTTCTTC.

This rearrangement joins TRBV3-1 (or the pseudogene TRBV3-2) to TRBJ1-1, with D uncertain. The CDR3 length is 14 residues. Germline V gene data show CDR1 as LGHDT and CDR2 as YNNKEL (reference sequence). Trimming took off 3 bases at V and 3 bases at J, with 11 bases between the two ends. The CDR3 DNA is TGTGCCAGCAGCCAGGAGGGTTTTTACACTGAAGCTTTCTTT. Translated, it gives CASSQEGFYTEAFF.

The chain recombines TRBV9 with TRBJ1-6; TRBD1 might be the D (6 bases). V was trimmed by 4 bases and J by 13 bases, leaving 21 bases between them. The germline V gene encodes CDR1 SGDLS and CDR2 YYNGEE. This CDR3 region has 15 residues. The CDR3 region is CASSPGQSAGEPLHF. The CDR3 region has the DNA TGTGCCAGCAGCCCCGGACAGTCCGCGGGGGAGCCCCTCCACTTT.

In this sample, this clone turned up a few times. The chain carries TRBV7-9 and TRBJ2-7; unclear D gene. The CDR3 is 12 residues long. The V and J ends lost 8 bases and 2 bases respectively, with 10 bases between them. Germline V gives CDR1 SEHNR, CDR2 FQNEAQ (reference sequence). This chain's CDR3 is CASRPGTYEQYF. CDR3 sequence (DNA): TGTGCCAGCCGGCCAGGAACCTACGAGCAGTACTTC. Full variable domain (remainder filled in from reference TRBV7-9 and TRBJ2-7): DTGVSQNPRHKITKRGQNVTFRCDPISEHNRLYWYRQTLGQGPEFLTYFQNEAQLEKSRLLSDRFSAERPKGSFSTLEIQRTEQGDSAMYLCASRPGTYEQYFGPGTRLTVT.

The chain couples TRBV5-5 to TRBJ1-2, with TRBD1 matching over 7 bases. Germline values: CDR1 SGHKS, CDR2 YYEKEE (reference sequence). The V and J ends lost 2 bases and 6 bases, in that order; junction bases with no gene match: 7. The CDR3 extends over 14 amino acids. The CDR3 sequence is CASSLHDRVDGYTF. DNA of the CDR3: TGTGCCAGCAGCTTACACGACAGGGTGGATGGCTACACCTTC.

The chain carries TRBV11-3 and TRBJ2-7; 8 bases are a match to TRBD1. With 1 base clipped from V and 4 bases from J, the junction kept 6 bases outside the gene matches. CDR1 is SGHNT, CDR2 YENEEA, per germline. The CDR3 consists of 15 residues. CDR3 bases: TGTGCCAGCAGCTTAGGCGCCCAGGGGGCTTACGAGCAGTACTTC. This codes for CASSLGAQGAYEQYF.

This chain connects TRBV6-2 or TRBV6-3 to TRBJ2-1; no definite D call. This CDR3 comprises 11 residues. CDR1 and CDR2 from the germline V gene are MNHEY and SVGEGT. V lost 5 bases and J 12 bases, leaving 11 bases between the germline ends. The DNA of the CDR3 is TGTGCCAGCAGTCAGGCCCTAAGGCAGTTCTTC. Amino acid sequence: CASSQALRQFF.

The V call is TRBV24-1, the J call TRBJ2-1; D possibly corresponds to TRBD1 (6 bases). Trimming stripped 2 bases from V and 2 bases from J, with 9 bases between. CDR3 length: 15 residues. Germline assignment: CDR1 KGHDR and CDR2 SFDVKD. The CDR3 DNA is TGTGCCACCAGTGATTCGGGACAAACCTACAATGAGCAGTTCTTC. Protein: CATSDSGQTYNEQFF.

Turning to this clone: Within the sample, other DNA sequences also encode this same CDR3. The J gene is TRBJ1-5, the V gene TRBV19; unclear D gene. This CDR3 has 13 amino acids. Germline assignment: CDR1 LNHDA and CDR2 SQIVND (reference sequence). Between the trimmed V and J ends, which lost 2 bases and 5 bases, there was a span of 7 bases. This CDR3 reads CASSIREYQPQHF. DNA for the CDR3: TGTGCCAGTAGTATACGGGAATATCAGCCCCAGCATTTT.

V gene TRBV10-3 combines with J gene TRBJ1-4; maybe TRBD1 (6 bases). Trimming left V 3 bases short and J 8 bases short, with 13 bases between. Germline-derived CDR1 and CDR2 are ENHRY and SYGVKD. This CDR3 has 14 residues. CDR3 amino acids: CAISDPQRGEKLFF. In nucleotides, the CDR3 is TGTGCCATCAGTGATCCCCAGAGGGGGGAAAAACTGTTTTTT.

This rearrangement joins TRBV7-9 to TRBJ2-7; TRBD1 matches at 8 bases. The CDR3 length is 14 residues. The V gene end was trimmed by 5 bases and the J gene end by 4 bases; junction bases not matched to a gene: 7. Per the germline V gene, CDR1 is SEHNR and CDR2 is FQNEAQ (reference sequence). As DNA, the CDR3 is TGTGCCAGCAGCACAACAGGGGGACCGTACGAGCAGTACTTC. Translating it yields CASSTTGGPYEQYF.

Here the CDR3 reads CASSFRQSSTDTQYF. CDR3 DNA sequence: TGCGCCAGCAGCTTTAGACAGTCTAGCACAGATACGCAGTATTTT. This chain links TRBV5-1 with TRBJ2-3, with D possibly matching TRBD1 (5 bases). V lost 2 bases, J lost 0 bases, and 10 bases lay in between. The CDR3 has 15 amino acids. Germline CDR1 reads SGHRS; CDR2 reads YFSETQ.

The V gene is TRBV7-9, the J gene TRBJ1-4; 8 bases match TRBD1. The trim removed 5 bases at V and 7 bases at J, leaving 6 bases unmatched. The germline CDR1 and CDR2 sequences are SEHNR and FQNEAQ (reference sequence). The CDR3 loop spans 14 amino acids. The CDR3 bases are TGTGCCAGCAGCATCGTAGGGACAGGTGAAAAACTGTTTTTT. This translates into CASSIVGTGEKLFF.

This chain's CDR3 is CASSRGLAGFVNEQFF. CDR3 in DNA: TGTGCCAGCAGTAGGGGACTAGCGGGATTTGTCAATGAGCAGTTCTTC. The chain carries TRBV2 and TRBJ2-1; 13 bases are a match to TRBD2. The ends lost 5 bases at V and 6 bases at J; junction bases unmatched: 7. There are 16 residues in the CDR3. The germline V gene encodes CDR1 SNHLY and CDR2 FYNNEI.

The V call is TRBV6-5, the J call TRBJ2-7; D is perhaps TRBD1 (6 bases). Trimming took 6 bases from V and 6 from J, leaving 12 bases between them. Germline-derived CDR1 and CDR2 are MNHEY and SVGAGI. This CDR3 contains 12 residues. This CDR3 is CASRGTGFEQYF. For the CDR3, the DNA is TGTGCCAGCAGGGGAACAGGGTTCGAGCAGTACTTC.

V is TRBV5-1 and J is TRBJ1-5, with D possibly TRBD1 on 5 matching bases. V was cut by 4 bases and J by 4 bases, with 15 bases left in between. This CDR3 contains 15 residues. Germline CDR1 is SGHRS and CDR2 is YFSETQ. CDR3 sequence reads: CASSPLDSLNQPQHF. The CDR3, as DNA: TGCGCCAGCAGCCCCTTAGACAGTTTAAATCAGCCCCAGCATTTT.